The rows below give T cell receptor beta chains drawn from one sample of a study of PD-1 blockade in classical Hodgkin lymphoma. Measured with immunoSEQ multiplex PCR; TCRdb has only the in-frame clones, and not every one. Of some 50,000 clones detected, around 70% appear once; the ten largest clones hold 8% to 13%. This sample comprised peripheral blood mononuclear cells (PBMCs), obtained at baseline. These receptors came from a human donor with classical Hodgkin lymphoma. CDR3s include the opening cysteine and the closing phenylalanine or tryptophan. Fields, in order: clone size, V gene, J gene, D gene, CDR3 DNA, CDR3 protein. D genes are given only for firm matches. Rows give clone size only sometimes, using once, few, many, or a class for an expanded clone.

size: -; V: TRBV5-5; J: TRBJ1-2; D: -; DNA: TGTGCCAGCAGCTTGGACGGGACACTGTATGGCTACACCTTC; CDR3: CASSLDGTLYGYTF
size: -; V: TRBV7-3; J: TRBJ2-7; D: -; DNA: TGTGCCAGCAGCCACAGCGTTAACTCCTACGAGCAGTACTTC; CDR3: CASSHSVNSYEQYF
size: few; V: TRBV27; J: TRBJ2-1; D: -; DNA: TGTGCCAGCAGTTTATTCCGGGACAACGCTGAGCAGTTCTTC; CDR3: CASSLFRDNAEQFF
size: few; V: TRBV7-9; J: TRBJ1-2; D: -; DNA: TGTGCCAGCAGCTTAGGAGTTAGGGGCTACACCTTC; CDR3: CASSLGVRGYTF
size: -; V: TRBV30; J: TRBJ1-1; D: -; DNA: TGTGCCTGGAGTGTCGGGGCCTCGGGGGCCGGTGAAGCTTTCTTT; CDR3: CAWSVGASGAGEAFF
size: -; V: TRBV6-1; J: TRBJ1-6; D: -; DNA: TGTGCCAGCAGTGGGTACCTCCAGGGAGATAATTCACCCCTCCACTTT; CDR3: CASSGYLQGDNSPLHF
size: -; V: TRBV27; J: TRBJ2-5; D: TRBD2; DNA: TGTGCCAGCAGTTTGGGGCTAGCGGGGGCCTCCTCGGGGGAGACCCAGTACTTC; CDR3: CASSLGLAGASSGETQYF
size: few; V: TRBV29-1; J: TRBJ2-6; D: -; DNA: TGCAGCGGAGGCTCAGGCACTGGGGCCAACGTCCTGACTTTC; CDR3: CSGGSGTGANVLTF
size: -; V: TRBV7-3; J: TRBJ1-2; D: -; DNA: TGTGCCAGCAGCCCCGGGACGGCCAGCTATGGCTACACCTTC; CDR3: CASSPGTASYGYTF
size: -; V: TRBV11-3; J: TRBJ2-5; D: -; DNA: TGTGCCAGCAGCCACGGAGCAGGGGTGGAAAAGACCCAGTACTTC; CDR3: CASSHGAGVEKTQYF
size: -; V: TRBV28; J: TRBJ1-2; D: -; DNA: TGTGCCAGCAGTTTCCAGGGGAATGGCTACACCTTC; CDR3: CASSFQGNGYTF
size: few; V: TRBV5-1; J: TRBJ1-1; D: -; DNA: TGCGCCAGCAGCTTGGTTCAGGGGAACACTGAAGCTTTCTTT; CDR3: CASSLVQGNTEAFF
size: few; V: TRBV9; J: TRBJ1-2; D: TRBD1; DNA: TGTGCCAGCAGCGTACCAGGGGGTTTCGCTGGCTACACCTTC; CDR3: CASSVPGGFAGYTF
size: -; V: TRBV6-5; J: TRBJ2-5; D: -; DNA: TGTGCCAGCATGGATGAGGGGGGGACCCAGTACTTC; CDR3: CASMDEGGTQYF
size: -; V: TRBV29-1; J: TRBJ1-1; D: TRBD1; DNA: TGCAGCGTCGTGGATGGGACAGGTGGCACTGAAGCTTTCTTT; CDR3: CSVVDGTGGTEAFF
size: -; V: TRBV15; J: TRBJ2-2; D: -; DNA: TGTGCCACCAGCAGAGATCAAGCCGGGGGTAACACCGGGGAGCTGTTTTTT; CDR3: CATSRDQAGGNTGELFF
size: few; V: TRBV2; J: TRBJ1-1; D: -; DNA: TGTGCCAGCAGTGCCGACGGGAGGGGCACTGAAGCTTTCTTT; CDR3: CASSADGRGTEAFF
size: -; V: TRBV14; J: TRBJ2-5; D: -; DNA: TGTGCCAGCAGCCAATTTAGCGGCAGGGAGACCCAGTACTTC; CDR3: CASSQFSGRETQYF
size: -; V: TRBV7-3; J: TRBJ2-1; D: -; DNA: TGTGCCAGCAGCTTACTTCCGGGGACTCCACACAATGAGCAGTTCTTC; CDR3: CASSLLPGTPHNEQFF
size: few; V: TRBV6-5; J: TRBJ2-7; D: TRBD1; DNA: TGTGCCACAAGACCTCAGGACAGGTCTTCCTACGAGCAGTACTTC; CDR3: CATRPQDRSSYEQYF
size: -; V: TRBV14; J: TRBJ2-1; D: -; DNA: TGTGCCAGCAGTCCCCAACCGGGACCGCAGTTCTTC; CDR3: CASSPQPGPQFF
size: -; V: TRBV5-1; J: TRBJ2-2; D: -; DNA: TGCGCCAGCAGCTTGGCGCGGACAGCCGGGCCCGGGGAGCTGTTTTTT; CDR3: CASSLARTAGPGELFF
size: -; V: TRBV6-1; J: TRBJ1-4; D: -; DNA: TGTGCCAGCAGTAACGGACAGTTAGATAATGAAAAACTGTTTTTT; CDR3: CASSNGQLDNEKLFF
size: -; V: TRBV2; J: TRBJ1-2; D: TRBD1; DNA: TGTGCCAGCAGTCCCGCAGGGGGCCCCAATGGCTACACCTTC; CDR3: CASSPAGGPNGYTF
size: -; V: TRBV5-6; J: TRBJ2-7; D: -; DNA: TGTGCCAGCAGCCCGACAAGCTCCTACGAGCAGTACTTC; CDR3: CASSPTSSYEQYF
size: -; V: TRBV5-5; J: TRBJ1-1; D: -; DNA: TGTGCCAGCAGCTGGGGACGAGGGGGCACTGAAGCTTTCTTT; CDR3: CASSWGRGGTEAFF
size: few; V: TRBV30; J: TRBJ1-3; D: -; DNA: TGTGCCTGGAGTCGTTGGTCCGGAAACACCATATATTTT; CDR3: CAWSRWSGNTIYF
size: many; V: TRBV19; J: TRBJ1-2; D: TRBD1; DNA: TGTGCCAGTATATCCCCGGGACAGGGGGAGTCGTACACCTTC; CDR3: CASISPGQGESYTF
size: -; V: TRBV9; J: TRBJ1-1; D: -; DNA: TGTGCCAGCAGCCCACAGGGTTCGGCGGCTGCTTTCTTT; CDR3: CASSPQGSAAAFF
size: -; V: TRBV7-9; J: TRBJ2-2; D: -; DNA: TGTGCCAGCACTTACCGGGAGCTGTTTTTT; CDR3: CASTYRELFF
size: once; V: TRBV7-8; J: TRBJ1-5; D: -; DNA: TGTGCCAGCAGTCTTGAGATCTACAATCAGCCCCAGCATTTT; CDR3: CASSLEIYNQPQHF
size: -; V: TRBV7-9; J: TRBJ2-3; D: TRBD1; DNA: TGTGCCAGCAGCTTAGACCAGGACAGGAGCACAGATACGCAGTATTTT; CDR3: CASSLDQDRSTDTQYF
size: -; V: TRBV7-9; J: TRBJ1-2; D: -; DNA: TGTGCCAGCAGCTTCGACCTTTCGGAGGGAGTCGGGGGCTACACCTTC; CDR3: CASSFDLSEGVGGYTF
size: -; V: TRBV7-9; J: TRBJ1-2; D: -; DNA: TGTGCCAGCAGCCCCCTCAGGACGGAGGACTATGGCTACACCTTC; CDR3: CASSPLRTEDYGYTF
size: -; V: TRBV5-1; J: TRBJ2-5; D: -; DNA: TGCGCCAGCAGCTTAATGGGGGCCCAAGAGACCCAGTACTTC; CDR3: CASSLMGAQETQYF
size: once; V: TRBV9; J: TRBJ2-1; D: TRBD2; DNA: TGTGCCAGCAGCACCCTAGCGGGAGGGTACAATGAGCAGTTCTTC; CDR3: CASSTLAGGYNEQFF
size: medium-sized; V: TRBV6-4; J: TRBJ1-1; D: -; DNA: TGTGCCAGCAGTGAAACAGGGTCAAACACTGAAGCTTTCTTT; CDR3: CASSETGSNTEAFF
size: -; V: TRBV27; J: TRBJ2-7; D: -; DNA: TGTGCCAGCAGTTTTCGGACTGGAGGGGACGAGCAGTACTTC; CDR3: CASSFRTGGDEQYF
size: -; V: TRBV4-2; J: TRBJ1-5; D: -; DNA: TGTGCCAGCAGCCAAGATATTCCCAGTAATCAGCCCCAGCATTTT; CDR3: CASSQDIPSNQPQHF
size: -; V: TRBV11-3; J: TRBJ2-5; D: TRBD2; DNA: TGTGCCAGCAGCTTAGATATAGCGGGAGCAGAGACCCAGTACTTC; CDR3: CASSLDIAGAETQYF
size: -; V: TRBV28; J: TRBJ1-1; D: -; DNA: TGTGCCAGCAGTCTCGGGGTAACGAACACTGAAGCTTTCTTT; CDR3: CASSLGVTNTEAFF
size: -; V: TRBV7-2; J: TRBJ1-5; D: -; DNA: TGTGCCAGCAGCTTCCAACGGAGCAATCAGCCCCAGCATTTT; CDR3: CASSFQRSNQPQHF
size: -; V: TRBV5-1; J: TRBJ2-7; D: TRBD2; DNA: TGCGCCAGCAGCCATATGGGACTAGCGGGAGGCCACGAGCAGTACTTC; CDR3: CASSHMGLAGGHEQYF
size: -; V: TRBV5-8; J: TRBJ1-4; D: -; DNA: TGTGCCAGCACCCCTCGAGGCGCCCCTAGGGGTGAAAAACTGTTTTTT; CDR3: CASTPRGAPRGEKLFF
size: -; V: TRBV30; J: TRBJ1-4; D: -; DNA: TGTGCCTGGAGTGGGGGTGACGGTGAAAAACTGTTTTTT; CDR3: CAWSGGDGEKLFF
size: -; V: TRBV29-1; J: TRBJ1-4; D: -; DNA: TGCAGCGTTTACGGCGCCGAAGAAAAACTGTTTTTT; CDR3: CSVYGAEEKLFF
size: -; V: TRBV4-1; J: TRBJ2-1; D: -; DNA: TGCGCCAGCAGCCAAGGAGGGAACTCCTACAATGAGCAGTTCTTC; CDR3: CASSQGGNSYNEQFF
size: -; V: TRBV7-6; J: TRBJ2-5; D: -; DNA: TGTGCCAGCAGCTTATCTAGGTTACTAGGAGGGGAGACCCAGTACTTC; CDR3: CASSLSRLLGGETQYF
size: -; V: TRBV4-2; J: TRBJ2-3; D: -; DNA: TGTGCCAGCAGCCAATACGTCGACTACACAGATACGCAGTATTTT; CDR3: CASSQYVDYTDTQYF
size: few; V: TRBV28; J: TRBJ1-1; D: -; DNA: TGTGCCAGCAGTTTAGTGTCAGGGACCTTCAGCGCTGAAGCTTTCTTT; CDR3: CASSLVSGTFSAEAFF
size: medium-sized; V: TRBV7-9; J: TRBJ1-2; D: TRBD1; DNA: TGTGCCAGCAGCTCGGGACAGGCGAACACCCACTTCCCCTTC; CDR3: CASSSGQANTHFPF
size: few; V: TRBV5-1; J: TRBJ2-2; D: TRBD1; DNA: TGCGCCAGCAGCCCAACAGGGGTGAACGGGGAGCTGTTTTTT; CDR3: CASSPTGVNGELFF
size: -; V: TRBV28; J: TRBJ2-1; D: TRBD2; DNA: TGTGCCAGCAGTTTACTAGCGGGAGCATACAATGAGCAGTTCTTC; CDR3: CASSLLAGAYNEQFF
size: -; V: TRBV27; J: TRBJ2-7; D: -; DNA: TGTGCCAGCAGTCCGCGACAGGCCTACGAGCAGTACTTC; CDR3: CASSPRQAYEQYF
size: -; V: TRBV2; J: TRBJ2-7; D: TRBD2; DNA: TGTGCCAGCAGTGCTGGGGGAACTAGCGGGAATGAGTACGAGCAGTACTTC; CDR3: CASSAGGTSGNEYEQYF
size: -; V: TRBV4-2; J: TRBJ2-3; D: TRBD1; DNA: TGTGCCAGCAGCCAAGTAAGTGACAGGGGCACAGATACGCAGTATTTT; CDR3: CASSQVSDRGTDTQYF
size: -; V: TRBV7-3; J: TRBJ1-6; D: -; DNA: TGTGCCAGCAGCTTAACAGGGGATGGGTATAATTCACCCCTCCACTTT; CDR3: CASSLTGDGYNSPLHF
size: once; V: TRBV4-1; J: TRBJ2-1; D: TRBD1; DNA: TGCGCCAGTGGGACAGCCGGAGATGAGCAGTTCTTC; CDR3: CASGTAGDEQFF
size: -; V: TRBV6-1; J: TRBJ2-7; D: -; DNA: TGTGCCAGCAGTGCCACCCACGGACAGTCCTACGAGCAGTACTTC; CDR3: CASSATHGQSYEQYF